These T cell receptor beta chains were read from a single sample in a study of metastatic and nonmetastatic thyroid tumors. TCRdb used MiXCR to call clones anew from the PCR reads. This sample has 43,000 or so clones, with 15% to 20% found just once. The sample comprised blood. The receptors were gathered from a female donor with papillary thyroid cancer or a benign thyroid nodule (not recorded which). Some clones in this sample may be carry-over from other donors' samples. Each CDR3 is given without its conserved first and last residue. Size is omitted from some rows. Given values are once, few, many or a class for expanded clones.

len,v_gene,abundance,CDR3aa
12,TRBV10-3,many,AISPGTVEETQY
12,TRBV6-1,many,ASIREGGNTEAF
14,TRBV5-1,-,ASSSSEEGLNYGYT
12,TRBV19,many,ASSIFAGGNTIY
11,TRBV19,many,AGSVRDSFGYT
9,TRBV6-9,few,ASSDGDTQY
12,TRBV28,-,ASTHQGGNSPLH
13,TRBV24-1,few,ATSLPGQGTYEQY
12,TRBV27,-,ASRLSWRPETQY
14,TRBV6-1,-,ASSSPTGVNYYEQY
16,TRBV27,-,ASSPLFKILGGNYFYT
11,TRBV19,many,ASTGTAGGEQY
12,TRBV11-3,many,ASSSRGAGTEAF
15,TRBV6-1,medium-sized,ASSERVGGRINYGYT
11,TRBV27,many,ASSSANTDTQY
13,TRBV7-8,-,ASSALTGGPYEQY